The present TCR beta chain was sequenced within a study of OX40 agonist ivuxolimab in advanced cancers. About the research overall: A diagnosis of hepatocellular carcinoma, melanoma, renal cell or head and neck cancer was present in dose-escalation patients. Participants, approximately 81% male, averaged about 56 years of age, ranging from roughly 20 to 80. Partial responses occurred in three patients (one hepatocellular carcinoma, two cutaneous melanoma). Study-wide results and caveats: Which antigen the expanded peripheral T cells recognized is unknown.

A remark on this clone: Its specificity is unknown. At one of its ends the junction is not consistent with the germline gene, which may arise from a read error.

Germline V CDR1 and CDR2: SSHAT, FNYEAQ (reference sequence). The CDR3 is 12 residues long. Sequencing was performed with immunoSEQ multiplex PCR; in TCRdb, only in-frame clones are kept and a portion is missing. The sample includes 77,000 or so clones, more than 65% of them seen just once. This receptor was obtained from an adult with an advanced solid tumor such as melanoma, head and neck, liver or kidney cancer. The starting material was CD4+ or CD8+ T cells sorted from blood, obtained in a trial of the OX40 agonist ivuxolimab. The V call is TRBV7-7, the J call TRBJ2-3; possible D gene TRBD2, 5 bases. CDR3 in amino acids: CASSSPGSTQYF. CDR3 coding DNA: TGTGCTAGCAGCTCCCCGGGGAGTACGCAGTATTTT.